The 22 T cell receptor beta chains given below trace back to one sample, sequenced in a study of blood T cell repertoires in COVID-19. Measured with immunoSEQ multiplex PCR; TCRdb has only the in-frame clones, and not every one. The sample records about 210,000 clones, around 81% being singletons. The material sequenced was peripheral blood. These receptors came from a human donor in a cohort sampled during active COVID-19.

This chain connects TRBV29-1 to TRBJ1-2; D gene uncertain. Germline CDR1 is SQVTM and CDR2 is ANQGSEA. V dropped 7 bases and J dropped 4 bases, with 10 bases sitting between them. The CDR3 covers 11 residues. For the CDR3, the DNA is TGCAGCGCCTTAGAGGCCTATGGCTACACCTTC. It yields the protein CSALEAYGYTF. Together with reference TRBV29-1 and TRBJ1-2, the CDR3 gives the full variable domain: SAVISQKPSRDICQRGTSLTIQCQVDSQVTMMFWYRQQPGQSLTLIATANQGSEATYESGFVIDKFPISRPNLTFSTLTVSNMSPEDSSIYLCSALEAYGYTFGSGTRLTVV.

This clone was seen more than once but under ten times. The V call is TRBV7-2, the J call TRBJ2-3; 8 bases are a match to TRBD2. V shed 5 bases, J shed 0 bases, and the junction held 4 bases outside the gene matches. The germline V gene has CDR1 SGHTA and CDR2 FQGNSA. The CDR3 is 15 residues long. CDR3: CASSRVAGSTDTQYF. The CDR3 DNA follows: TGTGCCAGCAGCCGCGTAGCGGGGAGCACAGATACGCAGTATTTT.

The CDR3 reads CASSPQQGSYEQYF. The CDR3 region has the DNA TGTGCCAGTAGTCCCCAACAGGGTTCCTACGAGCAGTACTTC. This chain joins TRBV19 and TRBJ2-7; the D gene is possibly TRBD1 (6 bases). The CDR3 length is 14 residues. CDR1 and CDR2 from the germline V gene are LNHDA and SQIVND (reference sequence). Trimming removed 5 bases at V and 1 base at J, with 12 bases between.

V and J are TRBV3-1 (or the pseudogene TRBV3-2) and TRBJ1-6, with D possibly TRBD1 on 5 matching bases. CDR3 length: 14 residues. Germline V gives CDR1 LGHDT, CDR2 YNNKEL (reference sequence). V shed 0 bases and J shed 8 bases, with 8 bases lying between them. The CDR3 region has the DNA TGTGCCAGCAGCCAAGAGGGGCGTTATTCACCCCTCCACTTT. Translating it yields CASSQEGRYSPLHF.

The chain couples TRBV7-9 to TRBJ2-2; TRBD2 might be the D (6 bases). V lost 3 bases, J lost 5 bases, and 13 bases lay in between. Per the germline V gene, CDR1 is SEHNR and CDR2 is FQNEAQ (reference sequence). The CDR3 consists of 15 residues. The CDR3 loop reads CASSFISRGTGELFF. The DNA of the CDR3 is TGTGCCAGCAGCTTTATCTCTCGGGGGACCGGGGAGCTGTTTTTT. Complete variable domain (other parts from reference TRBV7-9 and TRBJ2-2): DTGVSQNPRHKITKRGQNVTFRCDPISEHNRLYWYRQTLGQGPEFLTYFQNEAQLEKSRLLSDRFSAERPKGSFSTLEIQRTEQGDSAMYLCASSFISRGTGELFFGEGSRLTVL.

The rearrangement joins TRBV19 to TRBJ2-7; D is possibly TRBD2 (5 bases). Germline V gene sequence: CDR1 LNHDA, CDR2 SQIVND (reference sequence). The CDR3 contains 10 residues. CDR3: CVFGAYEQYF. CDR3 sequence (DNA): TGTGTCTTCGGGGCCTACGAGCAGTACTTC. Together with reference TRBV19 and TRBJ2-7, the CDR3 gives the full variable domain: DGGITQSPKYLFRKEGQNVTLSCEQNLNHDAMYWYRQDPGQGLRLIYYSQIVNDFQKGDIAEGYSVSREKKESFPLTVTSAQKNPTAFYLCVFGAYEQYFGPGTRLTVT.

The rearrangement links TRBV30 to TRBJ1-1, with a tentative D call TRBD1 (6 bases). The CDR3 runs to 11 residues. V was clipped by 8 bases and J by 5 bases, with 12 bases between them. Germline CDR1 and CDR2: GTSNPN and SVGIG (reference sequence). The CDR3 bases are TGTGCCGCCCAGAGGGGGACTGAAGCTTTCTTT. Its translation: CAAQRGTEAFF.

This chain connects TRBV5-4 to TRBJ2-7; 9 positions match TRBD2. V dropped 3 bases and J dropped 0; count of bases not matched to a gene: 4. The CDR3 loop spans 15 amino acids. Germline V gene lookup returns CDR1 SGHNT and CDR2 YYREEE (reference sequence). CDR3 DNA sequence: TGTGCCAGCAGCTACCCAGCGGGAGGCTCCTACGAGCAGTACTTC. This sequence encodes CASSYPAGGSYEQYF.

The genes are TRBV5-1 and TRBJ2-1, with TRBD1 matching 7 bases. The CDR3 contains 15 residues. From germline, CDR1 is SGHRS and CDR2 YFSETQ. J was trimmed by 6 bases and V by 4 bases; bases with no gene match: 10. Here the CDR3 DNA reads TGCGCCAGCAGCCCAACCGGGACAGCCCCCAATGAGCAGTTCTTC. Translated, it gives CASSPTGTAPNEQFF. Full variable domain (remainder filled in from reference TRBV5-1 and TRBJ2-1): KAGVTQTPRYLIKTRGQQVTLSCSPISGHRSVSWYQQTPGQGLQFLFEYFSETQRNKGNFPGRFSGRQFSNSRSEMNVSTLELGDSALYLCASSPTGTAPNEQFFGPGTRLTVL.

This clone was seen only once. The rearrangement links TRBV6-6 to TRBJ2-3, with D possibly matching TRBD1 (6 bases). The V end was cut by 8 bases, the J end by 6 bases, with 12 bases between. Germline-derived CDR1 and CDR2 are MNHNY and SVGAGI (reference sequence). The CDR3 length is 12 residues. The CDR3 region is CASSNQGDTQYF. As DNA, the CDR3 is TGTGCCAGCTCAAATCAGGGGGATACGCAGTATTTT.

CDR3 bases: TGCGCCAGCAGCTTGTATAAGGCTAGGGATACGCAGTATTTT. The encoded protein is CASSLYKARDTQYF. The chain uses TRBV5-1 and TRBJ2-3; D gene unclear. V was clipped by 1 base and J by 6 bases, with 12 bases between them. The CDR3 is made up of 14 amino acids. Germline V CDR1 and CDR2: SGHRS, YFSETQ.

The chain is built from TRBV6-6 and TRBJ1-1; unclear D gene. The length of the CDR3 is 12 residues. In germline, CDR1 is MNHNY, CDR2 SVGAGI (reference sequence). The V and J ends lost 5 bases and 6 bases respectively, with 10 bases between them. CDR3 in amino acids: CASSPTRAEAFF. The CDR3 region has the DNA TGTGCCAGCAGTCCCACACGGGCTGAAGCTTTCTTT.

V and J are TRBV5-4 and TRBJ2-2, with D perhaps matching TRBD2 (5 bases). Germline V lookup: CDR1 SGHNT, CDR2 YYREEE (reference sequence). Between the trimmed V and J ends, which lost 1 base and 3 bases, there was a span of 13 bases. The CDR3 runs 16 residues. The CDR3 sequence is CASSLMGDSYTGELFF. The DNA for the CDR3 is TGTGCCAGCAGCTTGATGGGAGACTCCTACACCGGGGAGCTGTTTTTT.

Note on this clone: At one end the junction does not follow the germline gene, possibly because of a read error. V gene TRBV7-7 combines with J gene TRBJ2-1; 14 bases line up with TRBD2. This CDR3 comprises 16 residues. Germline-derived CDR1 and CDR2 are SSHAT and FNYEAQ (reference sequence). CDR3 DNA sequence: TGTGCTAGCAGCCCGGGGACTAGCGGGAGCTGGGGTGAGCAGTTCTTC. Protein product: CASSPGTSGSWGEQFF.

This clone was picked up a small number of times. This chain joins TRBV4-1 and TRBJ2-7; TRBD1 agrees at 9 bases. V was pared by 4 bases and J by 6 bases, with 10 bases of the junction left unmatched. This CDR3 comprises 15 residues. Germline CDR1 and CDR2: MGHRA and YSYEKL. This chain's CDR3 is CASSPWTGARSEQYF. CDR3 bases: TGCGCCAGCAGCCCATGGACAGGGGCGCGGAGCGAGCAGTACTTC.

The chain joins TRBV5-4 to TRBJ2-1; 14 nucleotides line up with TRBD2. This CDR3 region has 18 residues. Germline-derived CDR1 and CDR2 are SGHNT and YYREEE (reference sequence). Trimming cost V 2 bases and J 3 bases; bases outside gene matches: 7. The CDR3 sequence is CASSFPPGLAGDYNEQFF. CDR3 nucleotide sequence: TGTGCCAGCAGCTTCCCCCCGGGACTAGCGGGAGACTACAATGAGCAGTTCTTC.

The J gene is TRBJ2-2, the V gene TRBV13, with unresolved D. Per germline, CDR1 PRHDT and CDR2 FYEKMQ (reference sequence). V lost 0 bases and J 6 bases, leaving 5 bases between the germline ends. This CDR3 is 13 amino acids long. The CDR3 loop is CASSLGLSGELFF. CDR3 nucleotide sequence: TGTGCCAGCAGCTTAGGCCTGTCCGGGGAGCTGTTTTTT.

The chain carries TRBV7-2 and TRBJ2-3, with a tentative D call TRBD1 (5 bases). Trimming shortened V by 1 base and J by 6 bases, and 11 bases separated the two germline ends. Looked up from germline, CDR1 is SGHTA and CDR2 is FQGNSA. The CDR3 has 14 amino acids. CDR3 sequence reads: CASSLGRVEDTQYF. CDR3 nucleotide sequence: TGTGCCAGCAGCTTAGGCAGGGTTGAGGATACGCAGTATTTT.

The rearrangement links TRBV10-3 to TRBJ2-1; tentative D call: TRBD2 (5 bases). Germline values: CDR1 ENHRY, CDR2 SYGVKD. This CDR3 region has 13 residues. V shed 5 bases and J shed 6 bases, with 11 bases lying between them. The CDR3 is CAISNLEANEQFF. The CDR3 nucleotides are TGTGCCATCAGTAACCTGGAGGCCAATGAGCAGTTCTTC.

DNA for the CDR3: TGCGCCAGCAGCTTGGGACTCGGGGAGCTGTTTTTT. Translation gives CASSLGLGELFF. The V and J genes are TRBV5-1 and TRBJ2-2; D is uncertain. CDR3 length: 12 residues. The ends were cut back, 0 bases at V and 7 bases at J, with 4 bases in the middle. Germline assignment: CDR1 SGHRS and CDR2 YFSETQ.

This clone has more than one count but fewer than ten. Other DNA sequences in this specimen translate into the identical CDR3. The chain carries TRBV30 and TRBJ2-1, with TRBD2 matching 7 bases. J gave up 7 bases and V 3 bases, and 3 bases lay outside the gene matches. Germline lookup yields CDR1 GTSNPN and CDR2 SVGIG (reference sequence). CDR3 length: 12 amino acids. In nucleotides, the CDR3 is TGTGCCTGGAGGTTGGGAGGGAATGAGCAGTTCTTC. Protein product: CAWRLGGNEQFF.

The chain recombines TRBV19 with TRBJ2-7; 7 bases line up with TRBD1. The junction had 6 bases not matched to a gene; V was cut back by 6 bases and J by 1 base. Germline V gene data show CDR1 as LNHDA and CDR2 as SQIVND (reference sequence). The CDR3 is 14 amino acids. The CDR3 loop is CASRVGQTSYEQYF. CDR3 in DNA: TGTGCCAGTAGAGTGGGACAGACTTCCTACGAGCAGTACTTC.